This TCR beta chain was documented in a study of metastatic and nonmetastatic thyroid tumors. All patients were treatment-naive before thyroid surgery. Germline V gene data show CDR1 as LGHDT and CDR2 as YNNKEL (reference sequence). V lost 1 base and J 7 bases, leaving 8 bases between the germline ends. This CDR3 region has 12 residues. Using MiXCR, TCRdb reanalyzed the PCR reads. The sample records some 31,000 clones, roughly 20% being singletons. This clone was recorded many times. This chain uses TRBV3-1 with TRBJ2-7; possible D gene TRBD2, 5 bases. The specimen was blood. This TCR came from a female donor with papillary thyroid cancer or a benign thyroid nodule (not recorded which). Some clones in this sample may be carry-over from other donors' samples. CDR3 sequence (DNA): TGTGCCAGCAGCCAAGCACGAGGGGAGCAGTACTTC. Translating it yields CASSQARGEQYF.